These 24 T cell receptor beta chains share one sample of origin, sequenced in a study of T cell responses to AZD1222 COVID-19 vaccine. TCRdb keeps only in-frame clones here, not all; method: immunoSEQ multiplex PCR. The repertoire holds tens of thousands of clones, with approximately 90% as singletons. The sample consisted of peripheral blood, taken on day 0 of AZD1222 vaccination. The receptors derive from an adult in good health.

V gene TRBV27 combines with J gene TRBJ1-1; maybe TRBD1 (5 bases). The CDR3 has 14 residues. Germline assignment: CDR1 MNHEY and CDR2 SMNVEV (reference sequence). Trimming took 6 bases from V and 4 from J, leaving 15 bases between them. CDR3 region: CASSLTPGGTEAFF. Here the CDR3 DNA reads TGTGCCAGCAGCCTCACTCCGGGGGGCACTGAAGCTTTCTTT.

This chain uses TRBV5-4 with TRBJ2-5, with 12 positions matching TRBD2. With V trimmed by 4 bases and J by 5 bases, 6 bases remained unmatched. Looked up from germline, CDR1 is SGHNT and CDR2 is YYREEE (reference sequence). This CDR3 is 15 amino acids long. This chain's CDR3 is CASSTTSGGEETQYF. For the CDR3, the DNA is TGTGCCAGCAGCACGACTAGCGGGGGTGAGGAGACCCAGTACTTC.

The CDR3 here is CASSLGLAGETQYF. CDR3 in DNA: TGCGCCAGCAGCCTAGGACTAGCCGGGGAGACCCAGTACTTC. The chain is built from TRBV5-1 and TRBJ2-5; 8 nucleotides align to TRBD2. Germline V gene sequence: CDR1 SGHRS, CDR2 YFSETQ. Unmatched junction bases numbered 7, after V lost 4 bases and J lost 5 bases. The CDR3 is 14 residues long.

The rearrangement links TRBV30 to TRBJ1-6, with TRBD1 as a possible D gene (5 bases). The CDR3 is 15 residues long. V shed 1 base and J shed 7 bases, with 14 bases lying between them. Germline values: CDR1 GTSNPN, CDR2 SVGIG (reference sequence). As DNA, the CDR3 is TGTGCCTGGAGTGCACCTGGGACCCCAAATTCACCCCTCCACTTT. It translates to CAWSAPGTPNSPLHF.

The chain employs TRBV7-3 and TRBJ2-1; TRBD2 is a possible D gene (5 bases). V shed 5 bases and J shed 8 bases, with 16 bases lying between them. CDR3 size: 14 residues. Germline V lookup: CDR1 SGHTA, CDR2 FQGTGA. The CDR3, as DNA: TGTGCCAGCAGCGCCCAGGACTCCTCAGATGAGCAGTTCTTC. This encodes CASSAQDSSDEQFF.

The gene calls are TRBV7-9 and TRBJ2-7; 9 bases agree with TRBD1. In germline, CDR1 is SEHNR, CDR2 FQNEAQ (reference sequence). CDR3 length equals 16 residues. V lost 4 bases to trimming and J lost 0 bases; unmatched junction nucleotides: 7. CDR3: CASSSRQGESSYEQYF. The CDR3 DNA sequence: TGTGCCAGCAGCTCCCGACAGGGGGAAAGCTCCTACGAGCAGTACTTC.

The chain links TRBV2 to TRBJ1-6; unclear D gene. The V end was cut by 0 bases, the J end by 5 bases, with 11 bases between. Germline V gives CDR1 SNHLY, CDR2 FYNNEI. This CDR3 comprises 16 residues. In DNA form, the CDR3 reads TGTGCCAGCAGTGAAGCGCTTCCGGGGAATAATTCACCCCTCCACTTT. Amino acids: CASSEALPGNNSPLHF.

The CDR3 sequence: CASSTMTRQPQHF. DNA of the CDR3: TGTGCCAGCAGTACCATGACAAGGCAGCCCCAGCATTTT. The rearrangement joins TRBV6-2 or TRBV6-3 to TRBJ1-5; D unresolved. This CDR3 contains 13 residues. V was pared by 5 bases and J by 7 bases, with 12 bases between. Germline V gene lookup returns CDR1 MNHEY and CDR2 SVGEGT.

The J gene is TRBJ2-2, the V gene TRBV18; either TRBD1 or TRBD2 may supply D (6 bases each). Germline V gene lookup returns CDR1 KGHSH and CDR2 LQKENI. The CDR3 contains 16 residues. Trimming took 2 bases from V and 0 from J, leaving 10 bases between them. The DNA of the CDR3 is TGTGCCAGCTCACCAATGGGGGGCGCGAACACCGGGGAGCTGTTTTTT. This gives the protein CASSPMGGANTGELFF.

In nucleotides, the CDR3 is TGTGCCAGTCTACTAGGGCGAAGCTATGGCTACACCTTC. This encodes CASLLGRSYGYTF. The chain is built from TRBV12-3 or TRBV12-4 and TRBJ1-2; D is unresolved. The length of the CDR3 is 13 residues. The V gene lost 9 bases and the J gene lost 4 bases, with 15 bases spanning the gap.

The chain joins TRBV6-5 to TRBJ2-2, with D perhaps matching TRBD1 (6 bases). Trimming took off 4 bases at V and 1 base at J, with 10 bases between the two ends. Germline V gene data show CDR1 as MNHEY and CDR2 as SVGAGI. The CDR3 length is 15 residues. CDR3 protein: CASSSGTLNTGELFF. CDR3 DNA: TGTGCCAGCAGTTCCGGGACACTGAACACCGGGGAGCTGTTTTTT.

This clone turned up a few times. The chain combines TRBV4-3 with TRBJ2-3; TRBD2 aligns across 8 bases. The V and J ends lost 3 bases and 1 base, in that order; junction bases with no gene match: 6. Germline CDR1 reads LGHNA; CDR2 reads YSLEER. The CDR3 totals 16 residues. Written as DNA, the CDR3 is TGCGCCAGCAGCCACCTGGGACTAGGTCGCACAGATACGCAGTATTTT. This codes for CASSHLGLGRTDTQYF.

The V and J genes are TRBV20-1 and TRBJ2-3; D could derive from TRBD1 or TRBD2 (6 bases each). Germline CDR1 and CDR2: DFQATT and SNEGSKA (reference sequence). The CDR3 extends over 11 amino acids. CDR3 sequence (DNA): TGCAACCGGGGGCTTACAGATACGCAGTATTTT. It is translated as CNRGLTDTQYF.

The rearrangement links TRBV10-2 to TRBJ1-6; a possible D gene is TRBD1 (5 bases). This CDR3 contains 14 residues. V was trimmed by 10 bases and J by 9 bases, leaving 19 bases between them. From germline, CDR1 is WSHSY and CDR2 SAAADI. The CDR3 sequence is CAIARQPGTSPLHF. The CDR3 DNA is TGCGCCATCGCGAGACAGCCGGGAACTTCACCCCTCCACTTT.

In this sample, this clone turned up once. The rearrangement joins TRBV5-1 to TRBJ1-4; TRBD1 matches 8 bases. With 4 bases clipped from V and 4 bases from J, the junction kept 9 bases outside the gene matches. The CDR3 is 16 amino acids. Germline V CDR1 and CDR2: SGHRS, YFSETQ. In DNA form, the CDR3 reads TGCGCCAGCAGCCCAGGACAGGGTCGAGTTAATGAAAAACTGTTTTTT. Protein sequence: CASSPGQGRVNEKLFF.

CDR3 in amino acids: CASSEYGGHTGELFF. The CDR3 DNA reads as TGTGCCAGCAGTGAATATGGGGGGCACACCGGGGAGCTGTTTTTT. The rearrangement joins TRBV25-1 to TRBJ2-2; D tentatively reads TRBD1 or TRBD2 (6 bases each). Germline values: CDR1 MGHDK, CDR2 SYGVNS. This CDR3 comprises 15 residues. V lost 0 bases to trimming and J lost 3 bases, with 8 bases between them.

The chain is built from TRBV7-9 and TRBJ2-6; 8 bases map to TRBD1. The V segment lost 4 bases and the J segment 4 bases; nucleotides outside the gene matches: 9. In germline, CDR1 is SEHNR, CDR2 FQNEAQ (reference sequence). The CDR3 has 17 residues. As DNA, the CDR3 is TGTGCCAGCAGCTCACGGACAGGGCAGGCAGGGGCCAACGTCCTGACTTTC. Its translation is CASSSRTGQAGANVLTF.

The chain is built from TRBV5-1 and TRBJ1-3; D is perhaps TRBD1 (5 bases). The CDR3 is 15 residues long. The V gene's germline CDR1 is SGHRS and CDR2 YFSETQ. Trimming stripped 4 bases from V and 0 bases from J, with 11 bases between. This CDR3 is CASSPRQSSGNTIYF. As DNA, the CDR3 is TGCGCCAGCAGCCCGCGACAGAGCTCTGGAAACACCATATATTTT.

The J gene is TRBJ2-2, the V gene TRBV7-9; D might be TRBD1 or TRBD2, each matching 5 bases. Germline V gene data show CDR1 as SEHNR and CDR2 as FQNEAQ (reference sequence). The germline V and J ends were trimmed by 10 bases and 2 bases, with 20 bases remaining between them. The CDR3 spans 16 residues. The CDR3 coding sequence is TGTGCCACCACCGTCCCCCCGGGACCCAACACCGGGGAGCTGTTTTTT. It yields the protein CATTVPPGPNTGELFF.

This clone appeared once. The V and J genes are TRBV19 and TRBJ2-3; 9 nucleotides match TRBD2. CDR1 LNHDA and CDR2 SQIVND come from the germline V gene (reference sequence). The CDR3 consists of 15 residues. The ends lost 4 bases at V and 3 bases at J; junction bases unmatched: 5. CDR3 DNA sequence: TGTGCCAGTAGTACCGGGACTAGCAGAACAGATACGCAGTATTTT. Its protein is CASSTGTSRTDTQYF.

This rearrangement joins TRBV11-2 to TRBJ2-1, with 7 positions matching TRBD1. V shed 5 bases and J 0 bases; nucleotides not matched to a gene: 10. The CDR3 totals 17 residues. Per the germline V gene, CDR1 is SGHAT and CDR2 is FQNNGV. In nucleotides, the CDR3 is TGTGCCAGCAGCCCCAGAGGGGGCTTGAGCTCCTACAATGAGCAGTTCTTC. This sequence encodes CASSPRGGLSSYNEQFF.

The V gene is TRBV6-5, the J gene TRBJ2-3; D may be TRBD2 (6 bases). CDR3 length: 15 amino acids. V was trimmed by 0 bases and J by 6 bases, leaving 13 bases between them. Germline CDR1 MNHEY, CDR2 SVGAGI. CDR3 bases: TGTGCCAGCAGTTACTCTACCCTAGGGACTGATACGCAGTATTTT. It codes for CASSYSTLGTDTQYF.

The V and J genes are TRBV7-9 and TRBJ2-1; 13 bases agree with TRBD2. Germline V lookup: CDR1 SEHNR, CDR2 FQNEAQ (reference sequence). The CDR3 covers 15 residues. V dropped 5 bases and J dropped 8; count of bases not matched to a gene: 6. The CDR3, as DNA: TGTGCCAGCAGCCTCGGGACTAGCGGGGTGGATGAGCAGTTCTTC. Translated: CASSLGTSGVDEQFF.

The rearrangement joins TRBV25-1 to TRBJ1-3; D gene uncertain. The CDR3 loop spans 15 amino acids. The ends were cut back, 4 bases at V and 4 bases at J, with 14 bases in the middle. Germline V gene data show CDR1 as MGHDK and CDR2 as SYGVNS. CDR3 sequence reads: CASSASGPEGNTIYF. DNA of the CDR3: TGTGCCAGCAGTGCCTCCGGGCCAGAGGGAAACACCATATATTTT.